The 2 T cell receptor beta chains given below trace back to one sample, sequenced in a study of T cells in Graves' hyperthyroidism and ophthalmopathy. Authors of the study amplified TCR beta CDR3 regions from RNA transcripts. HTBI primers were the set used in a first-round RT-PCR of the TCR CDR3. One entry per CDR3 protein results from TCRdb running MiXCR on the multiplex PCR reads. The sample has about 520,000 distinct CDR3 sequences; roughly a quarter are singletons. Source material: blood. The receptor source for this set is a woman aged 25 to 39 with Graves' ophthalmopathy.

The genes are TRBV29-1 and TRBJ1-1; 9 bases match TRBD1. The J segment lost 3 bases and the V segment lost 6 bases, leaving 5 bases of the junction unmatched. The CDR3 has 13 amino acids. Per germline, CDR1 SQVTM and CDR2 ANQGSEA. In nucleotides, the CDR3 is TGCAGCGTGGCGGGACAGGGTTACACTGAAGCTTTCTTT. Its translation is CSVAGQGYTEAFF.

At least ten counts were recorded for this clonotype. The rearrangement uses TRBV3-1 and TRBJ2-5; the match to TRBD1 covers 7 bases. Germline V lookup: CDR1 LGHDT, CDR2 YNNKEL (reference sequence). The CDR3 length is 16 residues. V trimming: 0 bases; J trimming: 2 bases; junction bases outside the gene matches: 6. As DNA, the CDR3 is TGTGCCAGCAGCCAAGATCGCGTCAGGGGGCAAGAGACCCAGTACTTC. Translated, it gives CASSQDRVRGQETQYF.